This TCR beta chain was obtained from a study of shared clonotypes between healthy human individuals. Sequenced by immunoSEQ multiplex PCR; TCRdb stores in-frame clones only, minus some. The sample contains 1.5 million to 2.5 million clones, less than 95% of which appear only once. Deletions cut 8 bases from V and 5 bases from J, with 10 bases between. The CDR3 extends over 12 amino acids. The V gene's germline CDR1 is MNHNS and CDR2 SASEGT. CD45RO-negative CD8 cells positively selected for CCR7 made up the naive population, which excluded terminally differentiated effector memory CD45RA+ cells. The receptor's source is a man aged 18 to 30 in good health. The gene calls are TRBV6-1 and TRBJ2-1; possibly TRBD2 for D (5 bases). Sequencing was done on a sample of naive CD8+ T cells sorted from blood. In nucleotides, the CDR3 is TGTGCCAGCCAACTAGGCAACAATGAGCAGTTCTTC. It is translated as CASQLGNNEQFF.